This TCR beta chain emerged from a study of T-cell reconstitution after alpha-beta-depleted transplantation in children (dated by TCRdb to 2016 to 2018). Notes on the research overall: The study quantitatively tracked T-cell immune reconstitution after TCRalphabeta/CD19-depleted allogeneic hematopoietic cell transplantation in children using TCR repertoire profiling. The study at large found these results: In some patients, the high TCRbeta diversity seen at day 60 was put down to recipient T cells and intrathymic progenitors that had survived conditioning. The frequencies of hyperexpanded clones fell over the following months, and after one year, T-cell counts and TCRbeta diversity were mostly attributed to newly produced T cells. The apparently early recovery of alphabetaT-cell counts about two months after transplant reportedly depended on only several hundred rapidly expanded clones that came from non-depleted graft cells.

This clonotype has ten or more counts. It lacks a known antigen. No base quality values were provided; no much bigger clone lies one nucleotide off. This sample's treatment or condition label indicates: allogeneic hematopoietic cell transplantation with graft depleted of TCRalphabeta T cells and CD19 B cells. The transplant recipients were children given TCRalphabeta/CD19-depleted allogeneic hematopoietic cell grafts. The library came from PCR. TCRdb names Illumina HiSeq 2500 as the instrument used. TCR library preparation used molecular barcoding, with unique molecular identifiers applied to normalize quantification of the TCRbeta repertoire. Using fastp trimming at Q25 and MiXCR clonotype assembly, TCRdb reanalyzed the public sequencing data and kept in-frame beta chains. When rows share a CDR3 protein, they turn into one entry using the most common DNA and genes. This sample comprises fewer than 550,000 distinct CDR3 sequences, roughly a tenth of them detected only once. 2% to 2.5% of the sample is held by the ten biggest clonotypes.

This receptor was obtained from a child aged 2 to 10 with inherited bone marrow failure, due to receive a stem cell transplant. Source: PBMCs, taken before TCRalphabeta/CD19-depleted stem cell transplant.

Here the CDR3 is given as CSARNRDRGLYEQYF. The bases read TGCAGTGCTAGAAACCGGGACAGGGGGCTCTACGAGCAGTACTTC. The chain joins TRBV20-1 to TRBJ2-7; TRBD1 matches 12 bases in the middle. Compared with germline, V lacks 2 bases and J lacks 3 bases; bases without a gene match: 5. CDR1 and CDR2, per the germline V gene (reference sequence), are DFQATT and SNEGSKA. The CDR3 runs 15 amino acids, cysteine and phenylalanine included. Of all the DNA, just the CDR3 is kept, 45 bases in frame from base 1.